This TCR beta chain appears in the sequencing data of a study of blood T cell repertoires in COVID-19. Study-wide context: Spain, Italy and the United States supplied samples that represented acute and convalescent COVID-19. Sample material is recorded as cDNA or gDNA derived from T cells, B-cell-depleted T cells, or PBMCs.

Original handling: Estimation of nucleated cell counts was performed using reference gene primer amplification. The repertoire was sequenced with immunoSEQ multiplex PCR; TCRdb's copy has only in-frame clones and lacks some. Clone size and the V and J calls come from that table; the DNA yielded D and trimming. The repertoire holds 200,000 to 300,000 clones, with just under 90% as singletons. CDR1 and CDR2 (germline): SGHRS, YFSETQ. The V and J ends lost 3 bases and 2 bases respectively, with 11 bases between them. The CDR3 is made up of 14 amino acids. Sample: peripheral blood. This TCR was recovered from a woman aged 35 to 49 with acute or convalescent COVID-19. This chain uses TRBV5-1 with TRBJ1-1, with D maybe TRBD1 (6 bases). The DNA of the CDR3 is TGCGCCAGCAGCTCGCGGGGGGGCAACACTGAAGCTTTCTTT. This encodes CASSSRGGNTEAFF.